The sample holds one count of the clone carrying this TCR beta chain. The antigen is not known. Deep-level assay runs were performed. Here immunoSEQ multiplex PCR was the method, and the copy in TCRdb shows in-frame clones only, minus some. In the table there are a few hundred thousand clones, about 65% of which are singletons. Trimming took 3 bases from V and 9 from J; bases not matched to a gene: 5. The CDR3 is made up of 15 amino acids. The germline V gene has CDR1 SGHTA and CDR2 FQGNSA. The sample belongs to a study of shared clonotypes between healthy human individuals. About the research overall: Three CD4 naive, three CD4 memory, two CD8 naive and one CD8 memory plate were used per donor.

Study-wide results and caveats: Generation probability values for non-shared clonotypes were lower than those for clonotypes shared by all four donors. Only blood samples were collected, and tissue repertoires likely differ.

The chain has TRBV7-2 and TRBJ2-1; 13 bases map to TRBD2. The sample consisted of memory CD4+ T cells sorted from blood. Subset: CD45RA-negative fraction. The source is a man between 25 and 39 years old in good health. CDR3 in DNA: TGTGCCAGCAGCTTGGGACTAGCGGGAAGAGGTGAGCAGTTCTTC. It is translated as CASSLGLAGRGEQFF.